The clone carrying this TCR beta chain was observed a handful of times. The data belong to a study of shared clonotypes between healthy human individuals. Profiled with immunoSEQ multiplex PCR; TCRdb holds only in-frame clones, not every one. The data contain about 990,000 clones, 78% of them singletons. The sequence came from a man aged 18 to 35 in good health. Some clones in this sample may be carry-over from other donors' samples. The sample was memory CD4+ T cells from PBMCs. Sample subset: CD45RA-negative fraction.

CDR3 DNA: TGTGCCAGCTCACTACCCGACAGGGGGGTCACCGGGGAGCTGTTTTTT. Its protein product is CASSLPDRGVTGELFF. The chain carries TRBV18 and TRBJ2-2, with 9 bases matching TRBD1. The V gene's germline CDR1 is KGHSH and CDR2 LQKENI. V lost 4 bases, J lost 4 bases, and 7 bases stayed unmatched. The CDR3 totals 16 residues.